Listed below are T cell receptor beta chains from one sample, sequenced in a study of T cell responses to AZD1222 COVID-19 vaccine. Sequencing was performed with immunoSEQ multiplex PCR; in TCRdb, only in-frame clones are kept and a portion is missing. Of about 150,000 clones listed, about 85% are singletons. This material consisted of peripheral blood, taken on day 0 of AZD1222 vaccination. All receptors derive from an adult in good health. The CDR3 runs from the conserved cysteine through the conserved F or W. A D gene is named only where the DNA matches it firmly. For some rows the clone size is stated as once, few or many, or as a class when expanded; others skip it.

abundance,d_gene,v_gene,j_gene,CDR3aa,CDR3nt
-,-,TRBV2,TRBJ1-4,CASSGRTGANEKLFF,TGTGCCAGCAGTGGGAGGACGGGGGCTAATGAAAAACTGTTTTTT
-,TRBD2,TRBV7-2,TRBJ2-1,CASSLRASGGGDEQFF,TGTGCCAGCAGCTTAAGGGCTAGCGGGGGTGGGGATGAGCAGTTCTTC
-,-,TRBV4-2,TRBJ1-6,CASSQDLAGGSRNSPLHF,TGTGCCAGCAGCCAAGATTTGGCGGGGGGCAGTAGAAATTCACCCCTCCACTTT
-,-,TRBV4-3,TRBJ1-1,CASSQDPLYTEAFF,TGCGCCAGCAGCCAAGACCCTCTCTACACTGAAGCTTTCTTT
-,-,TRBV28,TRBJ1-2,CASSFRAYGYTF,TGTGCCAGCAGTTTTAGGGCCTATGGCTACACCTTC
-,-,TRBV9,TRBJ1-1,CASSVGGLMNTEAFF,TGTGCCAGCAGCGTAGGTGGGCTCATGAACACTGAAGCTTTCTTT
-,TRBD2,TRBV11-3,TRBJ2-1,CASSSHGTSGNEQFF,TGTGCCAGCAGCTCACACGGGACTAGCGGAAATGAGCAGTTCTTC
-,-,TRBV18,TRBJ2-2,CASSPLSTATGELFF,TGTGCCAGCTCACCTCTCTCCACTGCCACCGGGGAGCTGTTTTTT
once,-,TRBV3-1/TRBV3-2,TRBJ1-1,CASSQSAATEAFF,TGTGCCAGCAGCCAATCCGCTGCGACTGAAGCTTTCTTT
once,-,TRBV5-4,TRBJ2-7,CASSSRQSSYEQYF,TGTGCCAGCAGCTCGCGCCAGAGCTCCTACGAGCAGTACTTC
-,-,TRBV27,TRBJ2-5,CASSLYGMGAYQETQYF,TGTGCCAGCAGTTTATATGGTATGGGGGCGTACCAAGAGACCCAGTACTTC
few,TRBD2,TRBV18,TRBJ2-1,CASSPPSGGVPEQFF,TGTGCCAGCTCACCACCAAGCGGGGGGGTTCCTGAGCAGTTCTTC
-,-,TRBV6-4,TRBJ2-3,CASSLLRAGWVTDTQYF,TGTGCCAGCAGTCTCCTGAGGGCAGGGTGGGTTACAGATACGCAGTATTTT
-,-,TRBV5-1,TRBJ2-3,CASSLNLGGPDTQYF,TGCGCCAGCAGCTTGAATTTGGGGGGCCCAGATACGCAGTATTTT
-,TRBD1,TRBV27,TRBJ2-3,CASSLSRQGGGTQYF,TGTGCCAGCAGTTTATCGCGACAGGGCGGTGGTACGCAGTATTTT
-,-,TRBV12-3/TRBV12-4,TRBJ2-4,CASSFGGSDIQYF,TGTGCCAGCAGTTTTGGGGGTTCGGACATTCAGTACTTC
-,-,TRBV7-2,TRBJ2-3,CASSLDLWTAFTDTQYF,TGTGCCAGCAGCTTAGACCTTTGGACCGCTTTCACAGATACGCAGTATTTT
-,-,TRBV5-1,TRBJ2-3,CASSSDGGTVADTQYF,TGCGCCAGCAGCTCCGATGGAGGGACCGTCGCAGATACGCAGTATTTT
-,-,TRBV6-5,TRBJ1-2,CASSSGHPLDYGYTF,TGTGCCAGCAGTTCAGGACATCCCCTAGATTATGGCTACACCTTC
-,-,TRBV18,TRBJ2-2,CASSFRDTYTGELFF,TGTGCCAGCTCATTCCGGGACACATACACCGGGGAGCTGTTTTTT
-,-,TRBV5-1,TRBJ2-3,CASSLARGADGTQYF,TGCGCCAGCAGCTTGGCGAGGGGGGCAGATGGTACGCAGTATTTT
-,TRBD1,TRBV4-2,TRBJ1-1,CASSQETGNEAFF,TGTGCCAGCAGCCAAGAGACAGGGAATGAAGCTTTCTTT
-,-,TRBV18,TRBJ1-2,CASSPPYEVSYTF,TGTGCCAGCTCACCACCATACGAGGTTAGCTACACCTTC
-,-,TRBV4-3,TRBJ2-2,CASSWTANTGELFF,TGCGCCAGCAGCTGGACGGCGAACACCGGGGAGCTGTTTTTT
-,TRBD2,TRBV9,TRBJ2-1,CASGAGTSSYNEQFF,TGTGCCAGCGGAGCGGGGACGAGCTCCTACAATGAGCAGTTCTTC
once,-,TRBV4-1,TRBJ2-7,CASSQEGQTIYEQYF,TGCGCCAGCAGCCAAGAAGGCCAGACGATCTACGAGCAGTACTTC
-,-,TRBV6-5,TRBJ1-5,CASSDGYSNQPQHF,TGTGCCAGCAGCGATGGGTATAGCAATCAGCCCCAGCATTTT
once,-,TRBV5-1,TRBJ2-1,CASSLRQTNNEQFF,TGCGCCAGCAGCTTGAGGCAAACTAACAATGAGCAGTTCTTC
-,-,TRBV12-3/TRBV12-4,TRBJ1-4,CASTEYEKLFF,TGTGCCAGCACCGAATATGAAAAACTGTTTTTT
once,-,TRBV18,TRBJ1-1,CASSPPYRVNTEAFF,TGTGCCAGCTCACCACCTTACAGGGTTAACACTGAAGCTTTCTTT
-,TRBD1,TRBV6-5,TRBJ1-1,CASSYFAGGGTEAFF,TGTGCCAGCAGTTATTTCGCAGGGGGAGGGACTGAAGCTTTCTTT
-,-,TRBV19,TRBJ2-7,CASSAGQFSYEQYF,TGTGCCAGTAGTGCAGGACAGTTCTCCTACGAGCAGTACTTC
-,-,TRBV7-2,TRBJ1-6,CASSLAEGPHNSPLHF,TGTGCCAGCAGCTTGGCCGAGGGGCCCCATAATTCACCCCTCCACTTT
-,-,TRBV7-2,TRBJ2-7,CASSILGQGGRSYEQYF,TGTGCCAGCAGCATCCTCGGGCAGGGGGGGCGATCCTACGAGCAGTACTTC
-,TRBD1,TRBV10-3,TRBJ1-6,CACLLPMGQSYNSPLHF,TGTGCCTGCTTACTGCCAATGGGACAGTCGTATAATTCACCCCTCCACTTT
once,-,TRBV28,TRBJ1-4,CASRLGFRGEKLFF,TGTGCCAGCAGGCTGGGATTCCGCGGTGAAAAACTGTTTTTT
-,-,TRBV19,TRBJ1-6,CASSPGTGIDSPLHF,TGTGCCAGTAGTCCCGGGACCGGTATTGATTCACCCCTCCACTTT
-,-,TRBV14,TRBJ1-1,CASSLPPLATEAFF,TGTGCCAGCAGCCTTCCTCCTCTCGCAACTGAAGCTTTCTTT
-,-,TRBV18,TRBJ2-3,CASSPPAADTQYF,TGTGCCAGCTCACCACCGGCCGCGGATACGCAGTATTTT
-,TRBD1,TRBV7-9,TRBJ2-1,CASRGQGLNEQFF,TGTGCCAGCCGGGGACAGGGGTTAAATGAGCAGTTCTTC
-,TRBD2,TRBV5-1,TRBJ2-2,CASSWTSGGLNTGELFF,TGCGCCAGCAGCTGGACTAGCGGGGGACTGAACACCGGGGAGCTGTTTTTT
-,-,TRBV7-2,TRBJ1-6,CASSPLGGSPLHF,TGTGCCAGCAGCCCCCTAGGGGGATCACCCCTCCACTTT
-,TRBD1,TRBV2,TRBJ2-1,CASSVPGQGAKGNEQFF,TGTGCCAGCAGTGTCCCGGGACAGGGGGCCAAGGGAAATGAGCAGTTCTTC
-,-,TRBV28,TRBJ1-4,CASSLLGPQGEKLFF,TGTGCCAGCAGTTTATTAGGGCCGCAGGGGGAAAAACTGTTTTTT
-,-,TRBV7-2,TRBJ2-3,CASSLDEGRTDTQYF,TGTGCCAGCAGCTTAGATGAGGGGAGGACAGATACGCAGTATTTT